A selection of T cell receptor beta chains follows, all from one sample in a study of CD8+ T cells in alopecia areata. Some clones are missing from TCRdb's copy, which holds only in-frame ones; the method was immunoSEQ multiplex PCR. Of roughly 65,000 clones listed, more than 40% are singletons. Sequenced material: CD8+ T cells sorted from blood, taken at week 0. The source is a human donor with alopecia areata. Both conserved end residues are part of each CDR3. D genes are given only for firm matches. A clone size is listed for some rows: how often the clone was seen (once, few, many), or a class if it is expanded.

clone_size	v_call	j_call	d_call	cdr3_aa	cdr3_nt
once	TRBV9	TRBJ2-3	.	CASSALLLDTQYF	TGTGCCAGCAGCGCCCTCCTTCTGGATACGCAGTATTTT
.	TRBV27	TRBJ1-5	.	CASSPRGGSSNQPQHF	TGTGCCAGCAGTCCAAGGGGGGGCTCGAGCAATCAGCCCCAGCATTTT
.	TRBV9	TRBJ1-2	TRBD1	CASSRTGRGKDYGYTF	TGTGCCAGCAGCCGTACGGGCAGGGGGAAAGACTATGGCTACACCTTC
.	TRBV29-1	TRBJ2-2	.	CSVEHLDGNTGELFF	TGCAGCGTTGAGCACCTGGACGGGAACACCGGGGAGCTGTTTTTT
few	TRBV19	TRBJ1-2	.	CASADLANYGYTF	TGTGCCAGTGCTGACTTAGCTAACTATGGCTACACCTTC
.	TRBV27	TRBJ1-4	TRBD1	CASSLDRREKLFF	TGTGCCAGCAGTTTGGACAGGCGGGAAAAACTGTTTTTT
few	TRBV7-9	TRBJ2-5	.	CASSPPDQETQYF	TGTGCCAGCAGCCCTCCCGACCAAGAGACCCAGTACTTC
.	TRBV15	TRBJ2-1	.	CATSVASDEQFF	TGTGCCACCAGCGTCGCCTCGGATGAGCAGTTCTTC
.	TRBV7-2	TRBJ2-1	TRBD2	CASSLGLAGAVWGNNEQFF	TGTGCCAGCAGCTTAGGACTAGCGGGAGCTGTTTGGGGAAACAATGAGCAGTTCTTC
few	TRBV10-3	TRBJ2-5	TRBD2	CAISLTSGRADSETQYF	TGTGCCATCAGCCTGACTAGCGGGAGGGCTGATTCGGAGACCCAGTACTTC
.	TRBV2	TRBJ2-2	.	CASIRGGLQFGRTGELFF	TGTGCCAGCATCAGAGGGGGACTCCAATTCGGGAGGACCGGGGAGCTGTTTTTT
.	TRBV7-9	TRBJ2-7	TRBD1	CASSSGPGQVYEQYF	TGTGCCAGCAGCTCCGGGCCGGGACAGGTCTACGAGCAGTACTTC
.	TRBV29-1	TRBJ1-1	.	CSVDSGGTEAFF	TGCAGCGTTGATTCAGGTGGTACTGAAGCTTTCTTT
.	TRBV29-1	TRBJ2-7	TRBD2	CSVDSGGSYEQYF	TGCAGCGTCGACTCGGGAGGGTCCTACGAGCAGTACTTC
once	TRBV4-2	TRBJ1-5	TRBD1	CASSQGQLNQPQHF	TGTGCCAGCAGCCAGGGACAGCTCAATCAGCCCCAGCATTTT
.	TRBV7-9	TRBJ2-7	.	CASSSGVLEQYF	TGTGCCAGCAGCTCAGGGGTTTTGGAGCAGTACTTC
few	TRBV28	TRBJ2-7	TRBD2	CASSRSGYEQYF	TGTGCCAGCAGCCGTAGCGGGTACGAGCAGTACTTC
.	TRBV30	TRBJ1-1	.	CAWRKTGYTEAFF	TGTGCCTGGAGAAAGACAGGTTACACTGAAGCTTTCTTT
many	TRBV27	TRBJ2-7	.	CASSSRVSYEQYF	TGTGCCAGCAGCTCCCGGGTCTCCTACGAGCAGTACTTC
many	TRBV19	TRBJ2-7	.	CASSPGTRGHEQYF	TGTGCCAGTAGCCCCGGGACTAGGGGGCACGAGCAGTACTTC
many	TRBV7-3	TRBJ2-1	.	CASSLSLTGGHEQFF	TGTGCCAGCAGCTTAAGTTTAACGGGCGGCCATGAGCAGTTCTTC
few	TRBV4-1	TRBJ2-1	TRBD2	CASSQLAAYNEQFF	TGCGCCAGCAGCCAACTAGCGGCGTACAATGAGCAGTTCTTC
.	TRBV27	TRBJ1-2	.	CASSSRGEAPRGGYTF	TGTGCCAGCAGTTCCCGGGGGGAAGCCCCCCGTGGGGGCTACACCTTC
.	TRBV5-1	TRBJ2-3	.	CASSSPSGTPTDTQYF	TGCGCCAGCAGCTCCCCCTCGGGAACCCCCACAGATACGCAGTATTTT
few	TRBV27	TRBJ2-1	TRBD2	CASMRLAVNEQFF	TGTGCCAGCATGAGACTAGCGGTGAATGAGCAGTTCTTC
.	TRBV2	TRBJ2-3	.	CASSEETSASGDTQYF	TGTGCCAGCAGTGAAGAGACATCCGCCAGCGGAGATACGCAGTATTTT
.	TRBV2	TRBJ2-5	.	CASSEAPGHIQETQYF	TGTGCCAGCAGTGAAGCGCCGGGACACATACAAGAGACCCAGTACTTC
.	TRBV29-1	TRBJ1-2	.	CSVTRQEGGYTF	TGCAGCGTTACCAGACAGGAAGGTGGCTACACCTTC
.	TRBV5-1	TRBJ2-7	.	CASSPGGAYEQYF	TGCGCCAGCAGCCCCGGAGGGGCCTACGAGCAGTACTTC
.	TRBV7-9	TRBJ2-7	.	CASSDEPGEQYF	TGTGCCAGCAGTGACGAGCCTGGGGAGCAGTACTTC
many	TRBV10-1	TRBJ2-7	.	CASCCRVALQSF	TGCGCCAGCTGTTGCAGGGTCGCCCTTCAGTCCTTC
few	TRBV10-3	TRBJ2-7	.	CAVQEPIGYEQYF	TGTGCCGTACAGGAGCCCATCGGTTACGAGCAGTACTTC
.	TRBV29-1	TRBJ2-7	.	CSVVRQGRYEQYF	TGCAGCGTTGTTCGTCAGGGGCGGTACGAGCAGTACTTC
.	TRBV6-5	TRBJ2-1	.	CASRDRVVSYNEQFF	TGTGCCAGCAGGGATAGAGTCGTCTCCTACAATGAGCAGTTCTTC
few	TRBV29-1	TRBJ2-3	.	CSVPGLADTQYF	TGCAGCGTCCCGGGGTTGGCGGATACGCAGTATTTT
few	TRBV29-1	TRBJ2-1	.	CSVYPGGWSEQFF	TGCAGCGTTTACCCCGGCGGCTGGAGTGAGCAGTTCTTC
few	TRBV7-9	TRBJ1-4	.	CASSPTLEEKLFF	TGTGCCAGCAGCCCTACCCTAGAAGAAAAACTGTTTTTT
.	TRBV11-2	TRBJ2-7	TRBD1	CASSPMTGFGIAYEQYF	TGTGCCAGCAGCCCTATGACAGGGTTCGGGATCGCCTACGAGCAGTACTTC
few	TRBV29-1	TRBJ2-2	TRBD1	CSVLGDRVVAGELFF	TGCAGCGTCCTGGGGGACAGGGTAGTGGCCGGGGAGCTGTTTTTT
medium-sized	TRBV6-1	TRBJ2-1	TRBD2	CASEGLAGVGYEQFF	TGTGCCAGCGAGGGACTAGCGGGAGTGGGCTATGAGCAGTTCTTC
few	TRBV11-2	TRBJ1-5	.	CASSLGTGSNQPQHF	TGTGCCAGCAGCTTGGGAACGGGTAGCAATCAGCCCCAGCATTTT
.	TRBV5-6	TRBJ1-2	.	CASSLPHAGNYGYTF	TGTGCCAGCAGCTTGCCCCACGCGGGAAACTATGGCTACACCTTC
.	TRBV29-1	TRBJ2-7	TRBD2	CSATGAAGEQYF	TGCAGCGCCACAGGTGCAGCGGGAGAGCAGTACTTC
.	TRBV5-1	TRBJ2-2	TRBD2	CASSWTGTPFSLAGGYTGELFF	TGCGCCAGCAGCTGGACCGGGACGCCTTTTTCACTGGCGGGGGGGTACACCGGGGAGCTGTTTTTT
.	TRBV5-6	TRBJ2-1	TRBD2	CASSYSGRALDNEQFF	TGTGCCAGCAGCTATAGCGGGAGGGCCCTCGACAATGAGCAGTTCTTC
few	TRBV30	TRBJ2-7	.	CAWRALSSYEQYF	TGTGCCTGGAGGGCGCTCAGCTCCTACGAGCAGTACTTC
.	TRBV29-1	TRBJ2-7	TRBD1	CSVAGQLGSYEQYF	TGCAGCGTTGCGGGACAGCTTGGTAGCTACGAGCAGTACTTC
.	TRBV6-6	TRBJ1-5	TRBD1	CASRPTGGSQPQHF	TGTGCCAGCAGACCGACAGGGGGTAGTCAGCCCCAGCATTTT
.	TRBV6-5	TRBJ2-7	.	CASSHDIYEQYF	TGTGCCAGCAGTCACGACATCTACGAGCAGTACTTC
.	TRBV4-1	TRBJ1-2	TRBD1	CASSQGTRTGGTYYTF	TGCGCCAGCAGCCAAGGCACCAGGACAGGGGGCACGTACTACACCTTC
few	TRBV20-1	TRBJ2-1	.	CSALGSNEQFF	TGCAGTGCTCTGGGGTCCAATGAGCAGTTCTTC